This TCR beta chain stems from a study of shared clonotypes between healthy human individuals. Terminally differentiated effector memory CD45RA+ cells were excluded by CCR7 positive selection of CD45RO-negative cells. Nashville, Tennessee was home to all donors, who were Caucasian adults. The CDR3 consists of 13 residues. Trimming took 4 bases from V and 3 from J, leaving 13 bases between them. CDR1 and CDR2 from the germline V gene are SQVTM and ANQGSEA. Some clones are missing from TCRdb's copy, which holds only in-frame ones; the method was immunoSEQ multiplex PCR. This sample has 750,000 to 1,000,000 clones; about 91% occur once, and the top ten carry approximately 25%. Study-wide results and limits: Non-shared clonotypes were found to have lower generation probabilities than the clonotypes that were shared by all four of the sorted-subset donors.

With regard to this clone: Its matching antigen is unknown.

The sequence came from a man aged 25-40 years in good health. The rearrangement joins TRBV29-1 to TRBJ2-7, with D possibly matching TRBD1 (5 bases). Sequenced: naive CD8+ T cells sorted from blood. In nucleotides, the CDR3 is TGCAGCGTTGCTAGGGGCCTTATCTACGAGCAGTACTTC. Its protein product is CSVARGLIYEQYF.